These 23 T cell receptor beta chains were sequenced from one sample in a study of T cell repertoires in cytomegalovirus infection. Their antigen targets remain unknown. MiXCR was run by TCRdb on the reads, yielding one entry per CDR3 protein. The sample comprises 310,000 or so distinct CDR3 sequences, around 25% of which are singletons, and 13% rests with the top ten. The sample was cultured PBMCs, taken from culture after CMV antigen stimulation. The receptor source for this set is a human donor in good health (CMV status not recorded). Some clones in this sample may be carry-over from other donors' samples.

This clonotype turned up a few times. The rearrangement joins TRBV12-3 or TRBV12-4 to TRBJ2-2; 16 bases align to TRBD2. V lost 7 bases and J lost 8; bases outside the gene matches: 10. The CDR3 consists of 17 residues. CDR3 DNA: TGTGCCAGCAATTCCGGGACTAGCGGGAGGGCCGAGGGGGAGCTGTTTTTT. It is translated as CASNSGTSGRAEGELFF.

This clonotype was seen a handful of times. This chain uses TRBV6-5 with TRBJ1-4, with 7 bases lining up with TRBD1. After removal of 6 bases from V and 0 bases from J, the junction contained 7 bases not matched to a gene. In germline, CDR1 is MNHEY, CDR2 SVGAGI. The length of the CDR3 is 16 residues. The CDR3 is CASSRDSPATNEKLFF. The CDR3 DNA sequence: TGTGCCAGCAGCAGGGACAGCCCCGCAACTAATGAAAAACTGTTTTTT.

This chain joins TRBV19 and TRBJ2-1, with D perhaps matching TRBD1 (6 bases). Looked up from germline, CDR1 is LNHDA and CDR2 is SQIVND (reference sequence). This CDR3 has 16 residues. The V and J ends lost 5 bases and 0 bases respectively, with 14 bases between them. Here the CDR3 DNA reads TGTGCCAGTAGTGGCAGGGGCAAGAGCTCCTACAATGAGCAGTTCTTC. It encodes CASSGRGKSSYNEQFF.

Worth noting for this clonotype: This sequence may be a read error, since a much larger clone differs from it by one base. This rearrangement joins TRBV7-2 to TRBJ1-2; 10 bases fit TRBD1. Trimming cost V 3 bases and J 6 bases; bases outside gene matches: 10. There are 16 residues in the CDR3. The germline gives CDR1 SGHTA, CDR2 FQGNSA. The CDR3 loop reads CASSFDRGHVSDGYTF. As DNA, the CDR3 is TGTGCCAGCAGCTTCGACAGGGGGCACGTCTCAGATGGCTACACCTTC.

This clonotype was counted at least ten times. This chain links TRBV7-2 with TRBJ1-2, with a possible D match to TRBD1 (6 bases). This CDR3 comprises 11 residues. From germline, CDR1 is SGHTA and CDR2 FQGNSA. The V end was cut by 3 bases, the J end by 8 bases, with 7 bases between. In DNA form, the CDR3 reads TGTGCCAGCAGCTTCAGGGGCGGCTACACCTTC. It is translated as CASSFRGGYTF.

At least ten counts were recorded for this clonotype. The chain uses TRBV28 and TRBJ1-2, with a possible D match to TRBD1 (5 bases). Germline V gene sequence: CDR1 MDHEN, CDR2 SYDVKM. This CDR3 has 13 residues. V was pared by 6 bases and J by 8 bases, with 16 bases between. CDR3 coding DNA: TGTGCCAGCAGCCCAGGGACTTGGGGGGGCTACACCTTC. As protein: CASSPGTWGGYTF.

V usage is TRBV7-6 and J usage is TRBJ2-1; the D is unclear. Germline V lookup: CDR1 SGHVS, CDR2 FNYEAQ. The CDR3 has 14 residues. The V end lost 1 base, the J end lost 3 bases, and 7 bases lay between the germline ends. The CDR3 coding sequence is TGTGCCAGCAGCTTAGACTACAGCTACAATGAGCAGTTCTTC. Translation: CASSLDYSYNEQFF.

This chain joins TRBV2 and TRBJ2-3, with D perhaps given as TRBD1 or TRBD2 (5 bases each). The CDR3 spans 13 residues. Germline assignment: CDR1 SNHLY and CDR2 FYNNEI. Trimming removed 6 bases at V and 2 bases at J, with 9 bases between. This CDR3 reads CASRRGITDTQYF. CDR3 in DNA: TGTGCCAGCAGGAGGGGCATCACAGATACGCAGTATTTT. The variable domain in full, completed from reference TRBV2 and TRBJ2-3, reads EPEVTQTPSHQVTQMGQEVILRCVPISNHLYFYWYRQILGQKVEFLVSFYNNEISEKSEIFDDQFSVERPDGSNFTLKIRSTKLEDSAMYFCASRRGITDTQYFGPGTRLTVL.

This clonotype was recorded at least ten times. This chain uses TRBV6-1 with TRBJ1-6, with unresolved D. The CDR3 is made up of 16 amino acids. Germline loops: CDR1 MNHNS, CDR2 SASEGT. Trimming removed 1 base from V and 10 bases from J, with 17 bases in between. The CDR3 DNA sequence: TGTGCCAGCAGTGAAGTAATTCGGTTCCCTAGCTCACCCCTCCACTTT. This encodes CASSEVIRFPSSPLHF.

This clonotype showed up many times. The gene calls are TRBV9 and TRBJ2-1, with 8 bases aligning to TRBD1. Per the germline V gene, CDR1 is SGDLS and CDR2 is YYNGEE. With V trimmed by 0 bases and J by 7 bases, 6 bases remained unmatched. The CDR3 is 15 amino acids. CDR3 coding DNA: TGTGCCAGCAGCGTAGGTGGGACAGGTCATAATGAGCAGTTCTTC. As protein: CASSVGGTGHNEQFF.

The rearrangement uses TRBV2 and TRBJ2-5; D uncertain. Germline loops: CDR1 SNHLY, CDR2 FYNNEI. V lost 3 bases and J 4 bases, leaving 15 bases between the germline ends. The CDR3 has 15 amino acids. The CDR3 DNA reads as TGTGCCAGCAGTGATGGTCCAAACCCCCGAGAGACCCAGTACTTC. Translation gives CASSDGPNPRETQYF. Supplemented by reference TRBV2 and TRBJ2-5, the full variable domain reads EPEVTQTPSHQVTQMGQEVILRCVPISNHLYFYWYRQILGQKVEFLVSFYNNEISEKSEIFDDQFSVERPDGSNFTLKIRSTKLEDSAMYFCASSDGPNPRETQYFGPGTRLLVL.

V usage is TRBV11-2 and J usage is TRBJ1-6, with no clear D. The CDR3 covers 12 residues. Per germline, CDR1 SGHAT and CDR2 FQNNGV. Trimming removed 6 bases at V and 4 bases at J, with 4 bases between. The CDR3: CASREYNSPLHF. In nucleotides, the CDR3 is TGTGCCAGCAGGGAGTATAATTCACCCCTCCACTTT.

The chain uses TRBV19 and TRBJ2-5, with D perhaps matching TRBD2 (5 bases). Trimming pared 6 bases from V and 4 bases from J, leaving 15 bases between. Germline CDR1 reads LNHDA; CDR2 reads SQIVND (reference sequence). This CDR3 contains 14 residues. CDR3 coding DNA: TGTGCCAGTAGCCCCCTAGGGAGCAGAGAGACCCAGTACTTC. Translated: CASSPLGSRETQYF.

This clonotype has a count of ten or more. The V call is TRBV7-2, the J call TRBJ1-1, with TRBD1 identical over 7 bases. Germline loops: CDR1 SGHTA, CDR2 FQGNSA. V dropped 3 bases and J dropped 1; count of bases not matched to a gene: 8. The CDR3 loop spans 16 amino acids. CDR3 coding DNA: TGTGCCAGCAGCTTCAGACCGGGACAGAAGAACACTGAAGCTTTCTTT. Protein sequence: CASSFRPGQKNTEAFF.

This sequence joins TRBV20-1 and TRBJ2-5; 11 bases are a match to TRBD2. In germline, CDR1 is DFQATT, CDR2 SNEGSKA (reference sequence). The length of the CDR3 is 15 residues. V dropped 4 bases and J dropped 5; count of bases not matched to a gene: 9. The CDR3 reads CSANSLAGELETQYF. CDR3 sequence (DNA): TGCAGTGCTAATTCACTAGCGGGAGAATTGGAGACCCAGTACTTC.

This clonotype was recorded at least ten times. The CDR3 bases are TGTGCCAGCAGCAGGACTAGCGGATGGGAACAGTATTTT. Encoded protein: CASSRTSGWEQYF. The chain links TRBV7-2 to TRBJ2-3, with 10 nucleotides matching TRBD2. V lost 5 bases and J lost 12; bases outside the gene matches: 8. Germline loops: CDR1 SGHTA, CDR2 FQGNSA. The CDR3 runs 13 residues.

This chain joins TRBV19 and TRBJ2-5; 7 nucleotides match TRBD1. CDR3 length: 15 amino acids. Germline V gene sequence: CDR1 LNHDA, CDR2 SQIVND (reference sequence). V lost 7 bases, J lost 4 bases, and 12 bases stayed unmatched. CDR3 sequence: CASTPMGQNGETQYF. CDR3 in DNA: TGTGCCAGTACCCCAATGGGACAGAATGGAGAGACCCAGTACTTC.

J is TRBJ2-5 and V is TRBV7-2, with D tentatively TRBD2 (6 bases). Per the germline V gene, CDR1 is SGHTA and CDR2 is FQGNSA. Trimming cost V 1 base and J 5 bases, with 14 bases left between them. This CDR3 region has 15 residues. Here the CDR3 DNA reads TGTGCCAGCAGCTTAGGAGTGGCGGGGAGGGAGACCCAGTACTTC. Its protein is CASSLGVAGRETQYF. The whole variable domain, remainder taken from reference TRBV7-2 and TRBJ2-5, is GAGVSQSPSNKVTEKGKDVELRCDPISGHTALYWYRQSLGQGLEFLIYFQGNSAPDKSGLPSDRFSAERTGGSVSTLTIQRTQQEDSAVYLCASSLGVAGRETQYFGPGTRLLVL.

This clonotype has only one observation. CDR3: CSAKGNPDTQYF. CDR3 DNA: TGCAGTGCAAAGGGGAATCCAGATACGCAGTATTTT. The V call is TRBV20-1, the J call TRBJ2-3, with a possible D match to TRBD1 (5 bases). This CDR3 region has 12 residues. The germline gives CDR1 DFQATT, CDR2 SNEGSKA (reference sequence). Between the trimmed V and J ends, which lost 6 bases and 4 bases, there was a span of 11 bases.

This clonotype occurred a few times. V and J are TRBV7-2 and TRBJ2-5; D call uncertain. CDR3 size: 14 residues. The V gene's germline CDR1 is SGHTA and CDR2 FQGNSA. Between the trimmed V and J ends, which lost 0 bases and 3 bases, there was a span of 8 bases. The DNA of the CDR3 is TGTGCCAGCAGCTTAGCGCGCCAGAAAGAGACCCAGTACTTC. This sequence encodes CASSLARQKETQYF.

This clonotype showed up many times. V gene TRBV7-8 combines with J gene TRBJ2-2, with D possibly matching TRBD2 (6 bases). CDR1 is SGHVS and CDR2 is FQNEAQ in the germline V gene. V was shortened by 3 bases and J by 1 base, with 6 bases between the two germline ends. The CDR3 has 14 amino acids. As DNA, the CDR3 is TGTGCCAGCAGCTTGCGGGAGAACACCGGGGAGCTGTTTTTT. It codes for CASSLRENTGELFF.

In this sample, this clonotype turned up a few times. The chain joins TRBV27 to TRBJ1-2; no definite D call. CDR3 length: 15 amino acids. CDR1 is MNHEY, CDR2 SMNVEV, per germline (reference sequence). Trimming took 2 bases from V and 0 from J, leaving 10 bases between them. In DNA form, the CDR3 reads TGTGCCAGCAGTTTAACAGCCCAAGCTAACTATGGCTACACCTTC. As protein: CASSLTAQANYGYTF.

The V and J genes are TRBV27 and TRBJ1-4; D ambiguous. Trimming cost V 3 bases and J 4 bases, with 9 bases left between them. CDR3 length: 14 amino acids. The germline gives CDR1 MNHEY, CDR2 SMNVEV (reference sequence). The CDR3 is CASSFLVGNEKLFF. For the CDR3, the DNA is TGTGCCAGCAGTTTTTTGGTGGGTAATGAAAAACTGTTTTTT.